The entry below gives a single T cell receptor (beta chain) sequence along with its context. This entry comes from a study of blood T cell repertoires in COVID-19. This CDR3 contains 13 residues. V shed 5 bases and J shed 9 bases, with 17 bases lying between them. Germline CDR1 SEHNR, CDR2 FQNEAQ (reference sequence). Clones were read by immunoSEQ multiplex PCR, and TCRdb kept only the in-frame ones, dropping some. The table includes about 250,000 clones, 70% to 90% detected once. The chain combines TRBV7-9 with TRBJ2-7, with a tentative D call TRBD2 (6 bases). This TCR came from a man in his late teens or twenties with active or convalescent COVID-19. Sequencing was performed on peripheral blood. The CDR3 sequence is CASSQGLGKGQYF. The CDR3 coding sequence is TGTGCCAGCAGCCAGGGACTGGGGAAGGGGCAGTACTTC.